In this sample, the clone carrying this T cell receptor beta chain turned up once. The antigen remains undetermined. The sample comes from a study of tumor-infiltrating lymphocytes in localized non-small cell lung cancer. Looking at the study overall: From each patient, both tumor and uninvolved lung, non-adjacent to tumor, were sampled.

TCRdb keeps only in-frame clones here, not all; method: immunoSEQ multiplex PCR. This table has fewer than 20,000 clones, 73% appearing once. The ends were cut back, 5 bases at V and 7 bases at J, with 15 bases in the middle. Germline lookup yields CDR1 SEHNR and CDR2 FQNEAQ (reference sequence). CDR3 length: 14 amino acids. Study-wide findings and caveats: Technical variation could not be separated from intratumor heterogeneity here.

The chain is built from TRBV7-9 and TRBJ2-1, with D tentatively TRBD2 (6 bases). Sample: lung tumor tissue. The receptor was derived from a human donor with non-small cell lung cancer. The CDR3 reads CASSPGLDANEQFF. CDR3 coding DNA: TGTGCCAGCAGCCCGGGACTTGACGCTAATGAGCAGTTCTTC.